Below, 31 T cell receptor beta chains from the same sample are listed, as sequenced in a study of T cells in Graves' hyperthyroidism and ophthalmopathy. Amplification of TCR beta CDR3 regions was performed using RNA transcripts as template. The HTBI primer set served for first-round RT-PCR of the TCR CDR3. One entry per CDR3 protein results from TCRdb running MiXCR on the multiplex PCR reads. The sample has under 130,000 distinct CDR3 sequences, roughly 50% seen once. Sequenced sample: blood. The source of these receptors is a middle-aged man with Graves' hyperthyroidism.

Comment on this clonotype: The CDR3 ends on some other residue instead of the conserved phenylalanine or tryptophan, so this is likely a read error. The rearrangement joins TRBV10-3 to TRBJ2-3; D might be TRBD1 (6 bases). This CDR3 comprises 17 residues. V lost 7 bases and J 4 bases, leaving 24 bases between the germline ends. CDR1 is ENHRY and CDR2 is SYGVKD in the germline V gene. The CDR3 is CAINAARGMGNADTQYC. CDR3 in DNA: TGTGCCATCAACGCCGCTAGGGGGATGGGGAACGCAGATACGCAGTATTGT.

This chain joins TRBV11-2 and TRBJ2-1; the match to TRBD2 covers 13 bases. Germline V gives CDR1 SGHAT, CDR2 FQNNGV. V lost 4 bases to trimming and J lost 4 bases; unmatched junction nucleotides: 4. This CDR3 contains 16 residues. DNA of the CDR3: TGTGCCAGCAGCTACCTACTAGCGGGGGGGTACAATGAGCAGTTCTTC. This translates into CASSYLLAGGYNEQFF.

The chain joins TRBV20-1 to TRBJ2-3, with D possibly TRBD1 on 6 matching bases. Deletions cut 3 bases from V and 6 bases from J, with 10 bases between. CDR1 DFQATT and CDR2 SNEGSKA come from the germline V gene (reference sequence). The CDR3 totals 12 residues. Written as DNA, the CDR3 is TGCAGTGCTAGGGCAGGGGATGATACGCAGTATTTT. It encodes CSARAGDDTQYF.

Details on this clonotype: A read error is possible here, since a much larger clone lies one base away. The CDR3 does not end in the conserved phenylalanine or tryptophan, so this is likely a read error. This sequence joins TRBV6-5 and TRBJ1-4; D is possibly TRBD1 (5 bases). With 2 bases removed from V and 8 bases from J, the gap between germline ends came to 12 bases. The V gene's germline CDR1 is MNHEY and CDR2 SVGAGI. The CDR3 has 14 residues. Here the CDR3 DNA reads TGTGCCAGCAGTTACCTCGGGGGAAGGGAAAAACTGTTTTGT. Amino acids: CASSYLGGREKLFC.

This clonotype appeared many times. The chain joins TRBV11-1 to TRBJ2-3, with D possibly called TRBD1 or TRBD2 (5 bases each). The CDR3 loop spans 16 amino acids. Germline V CDR1 and CDR2: SGHAT, FQDESV (reference sequence). Trimming took off 1 base at V and 1 base at J, with 12 bases between the two ends. This CDR3 reads CASSLDPGRGTDTQYF. CDR3 in DNA: TGTGCCAGCAGCTTAGACCCAGGGAGAGGCACAGATACGCAGTATTTT.

The V call is TRBV19, the J call TRBJ1-5; 9 nucleotides line up with TRBD1. This CDR3 spans 16 amino acids. CDR1 LNHDA and CDR2 SQIVND come from the germline V gene (reference sequence). With 4 bases clipped from V and 3 bases from J, the junction kept 7 bases outside the gene matches. CDR3 protein: CASSKDDRGINQPQHF. CDR3 sequence (DNA): TGTGCCAGTAGTAAAGACGACAGGGGGATCAATCAGCCCCAGCATTTT.

This clonotype came up many times. The chain links TRBV5-1 to TRBJ1-1; no clear D. The ends were cut back, 3 bases at V and 2 bases at J, with 14 bases in the middle. CDR1 and CDR2 (germline): SGHRS, YFSETQ. The CDR3 is made up of 15 amino acids. In DNA, the CDR3 is TGCGCCAGCAGCTATGAAGACGGTCCTAACACTGAAGCTTTCTTT. Translated, it gives CASSYEDGPNTEAFF.

This clonotype was seen many times. The rearrangement uses TRBV7-2 and TRBJ1-3, with D uncertain. The CDR3 is made up of 15 amino acids. Trimming removed 1 base from V and 2 bases from J, with 9 bases in between. Per germline, CDR1 SGHTA and CDR2 FQGNSA. CDR3 amino acids: CASSLDPGTGNTIYF. The DNA of the CDR3 is TGTGCCAGCAGCTTAGATCCGGGTACTGGAAACACCATATATTTT.

This clonotype has a count of ten or more. The rearrangement uses TRBV20-1 and TRBJ2-1; 10 nucleotides align to TRBD2. The CDR3 runs to 14 residues. The V gene end was trimmed by 5 bases and the J gene end by 4 bases; junction bases not matched to a gene: 5. Germline V gene sequence: CDR1 DFQATT, CDR2 SNEGSKA (reference sequence). CDR3 sequence: CSAQTSGPYNEQFF. In nucleotides, the CDR3 is TGCAGTGCTCAGACTAGCGGGCCATACAATGAGCAGTTCTTC.

This clonotype showed up many times. This chain uses TRBV20-1 with TRBJ2-7; maybe TRBD2 (6 bases). The germline V and J ends were trimmed by 6 bases and 5 bases, with 26 bases remaining between them. This CDR3 has 16 residues. The germline V gene has CDR1 DFQATT and CDR2 SNEGSKA (reference sequence). This CDR3 is CSAQRPRDSAKDEQYF. The CDR3 nucleotides are TGCAGTGCACAGCGTCCCCGGGACTCGGCCAAGGACGAGCAGTACTTC.

This clonotype was seen at least ten times. J is TRBJ2-3 and V is TRBV7-2; TRBD2 matches 7 bases. V lost 5 bases, J lost 3 bases, and 20 bases stayed unmatched. The length of the CDR3 is 19 residues. The germline CDR1 and CDR2 sequences are SGHTA and FQGNSA. The chain's CDR3 is CASSPRVKGNGGGTDTQYF. In DNA form, the CDR3 reads TGTGCCAGCAGCCCCCGGGTCAAAGGGAACGGGGGAGGGACAGATACGCAGTATTTT. Based on the CDR3 plus reference TRBV7-2 and TRBJ2-3, the full variable domain is GAGVSQSPSNKVTEKGKDVELRCDPISGHTALYWYRQSLGQGLEFLIYFQGNSAPDKSGLPSDRFSAERTGGSVSTLTIQRTQQEDSAVYLCASSPRVKGNGGGTDTQYFGPGTRLTVL.

Note on this clonotype: The germline gene is not matched at one end of the junction; a read error may be the cause. The gene calls are TRBV15 and TRBJ2-7; D is unresolved. In germline, CDR1 is LNHNV, CDR2 YYDKDF (reference sequence). The CDR3 has 15 amino acids. In nucleotides, the CDR3 is TGTGCCACCAGCAGAGATCACGCTACACCTTACGAGCGGTACTTC. Protein: CATSRDHATPYERYF.

The chain recombines TRBV13 with TRBJ2-5, with TRBD2 matching over 8 bases. The germline CDR1 and CDR2 sequences are PRHDT and FYEKMQ (reference sequence). The CDR3 contains 15 residues. V was clipped by 1 base and J by 1 base; unmatched bases: 2. The CDR3 DNA is TGTGCCAGCAGCTTAGCGGGGGGGACCCAAGAGACCCAGTACTTC. Translated, it gives CASSLAGGTQETQYF.

In regard to this clonotype: Because the CDR3 is missing its conserved closing phenylalanine or tryptophan, this is likely a read error. This rearrangement joins TRBV7-3 to TRBJ1-5; possible D gene TRBD1, 5 bases. The CDR3 consists of 12 residues. CDR1 and CDR2 from the germline V gene are SGHTA and FQGTGA. Trimming removed 5 bases from V and 9 bases from J, with 11 bases in between. The CDR3 loop reads CASSHQGGPQHL. The CDR3 region has the DNA TGTGCCAGCAGCCACCAGGGCGGGCCCCAGCATTTG.

The sample holds many counts of this clonotype. The junction and the germline gene differ at one end; a read error may be behind it. V and J are TRBV9 and TRBJ1-1; TRBD1 is a possible D gene (5 bases). The CDR3 length is 14 residues. CDR1 is SGDLS and CDR2 is YYNGEE in the germline V gene. The CDR3 loop is CASGVDYRSAEAFF. CDR3 DNA: TGTGCCAGCGGCGTAGATTACAGGTCGGCTGAAGCTTTCTTT. Filled out from reference TRBV9 and TRBJ1-1, the complete variable domain reads DSGVTQTPKHLITATGQRVTLRCSPRSGDLSVYWYQQSLDQGLQFLIQYYNGEERAKGNILERFSAQQFPDLHSELNLSSLELGDSALYFCASGVDYRSAEAFFGQGTRLTVV.

This clonotype was detected ten times or more. J is TRBJ1-3 and V is TRBV7-2; 7 nucleotides align to TRBD1. Germline V lookup: CDR1 SGHTA, CDR2 FQGNSA. The CDR3 is 14 amino acids. The V and J ends lost 5 bases and 0 bases, in that order; junction bases with no gene match: 1. Written as DNA, the CDR3 is TGTGCCAGCAGCCGGGACAGCTCTGGAAACACCATATATTTT. Its translation is CASSRDSSGNTIYF.

The sample holds a few counts of this clonotype. CDR3 DNA sequence: TGTGCCAGCAGCTTAGGCTACACCTTC. Translating gives CASSLGYTF. The chain combines TRBV7-2 with TRBJ1-2; D is undetermined. The ends were cut back, 1 base at V and 9 bases at J, with 0 bases in the middle. Germline CDR1 SGHTA, CDR2 FQGNSA. CDR3 size: 9 residues.

This clonotype was detected ten times or more. The rearrangement joins TRBV15 to TRBJ2-5; a possible D gene is TRBD2 (5 bases). This CDR3 comprises 15 residues. Germline CDR1 reads LNHNV; CDR2 reads YYDKDF (reference sequence). V lost 1 base and J lost 5, with 14 bases in between. In nucleotides, the CDR3 is TGTGCCACCAGCAGAGGTCAGAGGGCGGAGGAGACCCAGTACTTC. This translates into CATSRGQRAEETQYF.

This chain uses TRBV11-2 with TRBJ1-6; TRBD1 matches 8 bases. Trimming at V came to 1 base and at J to 9 bases, leaving 5 bases not matched to a gene. The CDR3 runs 15 residues. Germline V gene lookup returns CDR1 SGHAT and CDR2 FQNNGV. CDR3 DNA sequence: TGTGCCAGCAGCTTAGTGGGGACAGGTAGTTCACCCCTCCACTTT. Amino acid sequence: CASSLVGTGSSPLHF. The full variable domain, in which reference TRBV11-2 and TRBJ1-6 provide the parts outside the CDR3, is EAGVAQSPRYKIIEKRQSVAFWCNPISGHATLYWYQQILGQGPKLLIQFQNNGVVDDSQLPKDRFSAERLKGVDSTLKIQPAKLEDSAVYLCASSLVGTGSSPLHFGNGTRLTVT.

This clonotype was observed many times. The chain employs TRBV2 and TRBJ2-6; 12 bases are shared with TRBD2. The V gene's germline CDR1 is SNHLY and CDR2 FYNNEI. The trim removed 6 bases at V and 4 bases at J, leaving 7 bases unmatched. CDR3 length equals 17 residues. This CDR3 is CASSPTSGRAGANVLTF. The CDR3 bases are TGTGCCAGCAGCCCGACTAGCGGGAGAGCAGGGGCCAACGTCCTGACTTTC.

In its sample, this clonotype was seen many times. The chain has TRBV19 and TRBJ2-1; unclear D gene. The V gene lost 4 bases and the J gene lost 0 bases, with 10 bases spanning the gap. The CDR3 runs to 15 residues. CDR1 and CDR2 (germline): LNHDA, SQIVND (reference sequence). The CDR3 region is CASSKVQSSYNEQFF. The CDR3 DNA reads as TGTGCCAGTAGTAAGGTGCAGAGCTCCTACAATGAGCAGTTCTTC.

V and J are TRBV20-1 and TRBJ2-7; D possibly matches TRBD1 or TRBD2 (5 bases each). The CDR3 runs 12 residues. CDR1 is DFQATT, CDR2 SNEGSKA, per germline (reference sequence). Trimming pared 3 bases from V and 5 bases from J, leaving 11 bases between. This CDR3 is CSARLRENEQYF. The CDR3 nucleotides are TGCAGTGCTAGGCTCAGGGAGAACGAGCAGTACTTC.

This clonotype was counted ten times or more. The chain carries TRBV10-3 and TRBJ2-2, with a tentative D call TRBD1 (6 bases). The CDR3 runs to 13 residues. V gave up 6 bases and J gave up 4 bases, with 9 bases separating them. The germline V gene has CDR1 ENHRY and CDR2 SYGVKD. The CDR3 DNA is TGTGCCATCAGGGCACAGGGCACCGGGGAGCTGTTTTTT. Translated, it gives CAIRAQGTGELFF.

This clonotype was seen ten or more times. V gene TRBV7-9 combines with J gene TRBJ1-1, with a tentative D call TRBD1 (5 bases). The ends were cut back, 5 bases at V and 1 base at J, with 8 bases in the middle. Germline values: CDR1 SEHNR, CDR2 FQNEAQ (reference sequence). The CDR3 is made up of 13 amino acids. For the CDR3, the DNA is TGTGCCAGCAGCGACACAGGGAACACTGAAGCTTTCTTT. Its translation is CASSDTGNTEAFF.

This clonotype has ten or more counts. The CDR3 nucleotides read TGTGCCAGCAGCCCTAGCGGGGCACCTCAAGAGACCCAGTACTTC. Protein: CASSPSGAPQETQYF. The chain joins TRBV7-9 to TRBJ2-5, with TRBD2 matching 9 bases. Trimming removed 5 bases from V and 2 bases from J; junction bases left unmatched: 6. Germline V gene lookup returns CDR1 SEHNR and CDR2 FQNEAQ (reference sequence). The CDR3 is 15 amino acids.

This clonotype has a count of ten or more. The chain has TRBV7-3 and TRBJ2-7; possibly TRBD2 for D (5 bases). CDR3 length: 15 amino acids. Germline CDR1 SGHTA, CDR2 FQGTGA. V lost 1 base to trimming and J lost 0 bases, with 10 bases between them. The DNA of the CDR3 is TGTGCCAGCAGCTTAAAAGGCGGGCCCTCCTACGAGCAGTACTTC. It specifies CASSLKGGPSYEQYF. The full variable domain, in which reference TRBV7-3 and TRBJ2-7 provide the parts outside the CDR3, is GAGVSQTPSNKVTEKGKYVELRCDPISGHTALYWYRQSLGQGPEFLIYFQGTGAADDSGLPNDRFFAVRPEGSVSTLKIQRTERGDSAVYLCASSLKGGPSYEQYFGPGTRLTVT.

The sample holds many counts of this clonotype. V is TRBV4-1 and J is TRBJ2-1; 7 bases fit TRBD2. V shed 1 base, J shed 3 bases, and the junction held 6 bases outside the gene matches. This CDR3 comprises 16 residues. Germline assignment: CDR1 MGHRA and CDR2 YSYEKL. DNA for the CDR3: TGCGCCAGCAGCCAAGTAGGCGGGAGCGGCTACAATGAGCAGTTCTTC. This encodes CASSQVGGSGYNEQFF.

This clonotype was recorded at least ten times. V is TRBV10-2 and J is TRBJ2-2; D is ambiguous. V shed 2 bases and J shed 8 bases, with 9 bases lying between them. The CDR3 totals 13 residues. Germline CDR1 is WSHSY and CDR2 is SAAADI. The CDR3 protein is CASSEARAGELFF. In nucleotides, the CDR3 is TGCGCCAGCAGTGAGGCCCGAGCAGGGGAGCTGTTTTTT.

This clonotype is medium-sized (0.01 to 0.1%) within its sample. V is TRBV29-1 and J is TRBJ2-7; D is undetermined. This CDR3 is 12 amino acids long. From germline, CDR1 is SQVTM and CDR2 ANQGSEA. V was shortened by 3 bases and J by 2 bases, with 8 bases between the two germline ends. CDR3 DNA sequence: TGCAGCGTTGAGGACGTAGCCTACGAGCAGTACTTC. Its protein product is CSVEDVAYEQYF.

As regards this clonotype: Relative to the germline gene, one junction end is altered; a read error may explain this. The rearrangement uses TRBV7-2 and TRBJ2-1, with D maybe TRBD2 (6 bases). CDR3 size: 18 residues. Germline CDR1 and CDR2: SGHTA and FQGNSA. Here the CDR3 reads CASSLTAGLTSAYNEQSF. In DNA form, the CDR3 reads TGTGCCAGCAGCTTAACGGCGGGCTTGACTAGTGCCTACAATGAGCAGTCCTTC.

This clonotype has a count of ten or more. This sequence joins TRBV29-1 and TRBJ1-1, with D possibly TRBD1 on 5 matching bases. Germline V gene data show CDR1 as SQVTM and CDR2 as ANQGSEA. The CDR3 contains 12 residues. The ends were cut back, 7 bases at V and 4 bases at J, with 13 bases in the middle. CDR3 DNA: TGCAGCGCTAGGGACGGATTCACTGAAGCTTTCTTT. This encodes CSARDGFTEAFF. The full variable domain, its missing parts supplied by reference TRBV29-1 and TRBJ1-1, is SAVISQKPSRDICQRGTSLTIQCQVDSQVTMMFWYRQQPGQSLTLIATANQGSEATYESGFVIDKFPISRPNLTFSTLTVSNMSPEDSSIYLCSARDGFTEAFFGQGTRLTVV.